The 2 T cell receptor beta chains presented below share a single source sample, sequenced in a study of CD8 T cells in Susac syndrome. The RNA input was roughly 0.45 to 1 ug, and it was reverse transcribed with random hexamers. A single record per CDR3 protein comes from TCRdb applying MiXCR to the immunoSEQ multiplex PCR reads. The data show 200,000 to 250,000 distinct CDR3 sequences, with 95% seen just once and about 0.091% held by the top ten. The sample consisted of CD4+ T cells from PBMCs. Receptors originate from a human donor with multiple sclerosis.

CDR3 sequence: CSVTGGRIGYTF. The CDR3 coding sequence is TGCAGCGTTACTGGGGGGCGCATTGGCTACACCTTC. This sequence joins TRBV29-1 and TRBJ1-2; possibly TRBD1 for D (6 bases). Germline CDR1 and CDR2: SQVTM and ANQGSEA. The CDR3 is made up of 12 amino acids. V was trimmed by 5 bases and J by 7 bases, leaving 14 bases between them.

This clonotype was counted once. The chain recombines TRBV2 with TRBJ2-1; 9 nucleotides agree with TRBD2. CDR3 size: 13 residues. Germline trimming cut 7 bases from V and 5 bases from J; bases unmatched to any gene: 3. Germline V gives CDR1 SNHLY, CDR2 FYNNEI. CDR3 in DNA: TGTGCCAGCAAGCTAGCGGGAAACAATGAGCAGTTCTTC. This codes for CASKLAGNNEQFF. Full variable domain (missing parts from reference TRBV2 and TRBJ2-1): EPEVTQTPSHQVTQMGQEVILRCVPISNHLYFYWYRQILGQKVEFLVSFYNNEISEKSEIFDDQFSVERPDGSNFTLKIRSTKLEDSAMYFCASKLAGNNEQFFGPGTRLTVL.